Listed here are 31 T cell receptor beta chains from one sample, sequenced in a study of blood T cell repertoires in COVID-19. Assay: immunoSEQ multiplex PCR; the TCRdb copy retains only in-frame clones and omits some. The data hold around 140,000 clones, with 80% to 90% observed a single time. Sequences were obtained from PBMCs or T cells enriched from blood (not recorded which). All receptors come from a man between 60 and 75 years old who had recovered from COVID-19.

This chain uses TRBV29-1 with TRBJ2-1; TRBD1 matches 10 bases. Germline-derived CDR1 and CDR2 are SQVTM and ANQGSEA. The CDR3 contains 14 residues. V shed 7 bases and J 3 bases; nucleotides not matched to a gene: 6. CDR3 DNA: TGCAGCGCCCGGGACAGGGGACACTACAATGAGCAGTTCTTC. It specifies CSARDRGHYNEQFF.

This chain links TRBV18 with TRBJ2-2; 7 positions match TRBD1. After removal of 0 bases from V and 5 bases from J, the junction contained 3 bases not matched to a gene. There are 15 residues in the CDR3. Germline V gene lookup returns CDR1 KGHSH and CDR2 LQKENI. Written as DNA, the CDR3 is TGTGCCAGCTCACCACCAGGGGGCTATACCGGGGAGCTGTTTTTT. Translated, it gives CASSPPGGYTGELFF.

The chain joins TRBV2 to TRBJ2-3, with D tentatively TRBD1 (5 bases). The CDR3 sequence is 12 residues long. Germline lookup yields CDR1 SNHLY and CDR2 FYNNEI. Trimming stripped 5 bases from V and 5 bases from J, with 8 bases between. The CDR3 DNA reads as TGTGCCAGCAGTTTGCAGGGAGATACGCAGTATTTT. This codes for CASSLQGDTQYF.

This clone has just a few counts. The gene calls are TRBV7-8 and TRBJ2-3, with D possibly matching TRBD1 (5 bases). Germline loops: CDR1 SGHVS, CDR2 FQNEAQ. There are 17 residues in the CDR3. V was shortened by 5 bases and J by 2 bases, with 20 bases between the two germline ends. Written as DNA, the CDR3 is TGTGCCAGCAGCCCGCTGGGGCCGCGCCCGCCCACAGATACGCAGTATTTT. Its protein product is CASSPLGPRPPTDTQYF.

The chain joins TRBV5-4 to TRBJ1-2, with a weak D call TRBD1 (5 bases). Trimming removed 0 bases from V and 3 bases from J, with 15 bases in between. CDR3 length: 16 residues. Per the germline V gene, CDR1 is SGHNT and CDR2 is YYREEE (reference sequence). The CDR3 sequence: CASSLAVTASHYGYTF. The CDR3, as DNA: TGTGCCAGCAGCTTGGCTGTGACAGCCTCCCACTATGGCTACACCTTC.

This chain uses TRBV24-1 with TRBJ2-1; TRBD2 is a possible D gene (6 bases). The CDR3 runs 18 residues. V shed 4 bases and J shed 6 bases, with 24 bases lying between them. CDR1 and CDR2 (germline): KGHDR, SFDVKD. For the CDR3, the DNA is TGTGCCACCAGTGACCTGGCCGGGGAGGAGGGTGGTGGCAATGAGCAGTTCTTC. Translated: CATSDLAGEEGGGNEQFF.

This clone was observed a handful of times. CDR3 bases: TGTGCCAGCGGACCGGGACTACACTACGAGCAGTACTTC. Its translation is CASGPGLHYEQYF. The J gene is TRBJ2-7, the V gene TRBV19; 7 bases agree with TRBD2. The CDR3 loop spans 13 amino acids. Germline V gene data show CDR1 as LNHDA and CDR2 as SQIVND (reference sequence). The V gene end was trimmed by 9 bases and the J gene end by 3 bases; junction bases not matched to a gene: 8.

The J gene is TRBJ2-2, the V gene TRBV5-1; D ambiguous. The V end was cut by 0 bases, the J end by 4 bases, with 7 bases between. The germline gives CDR1 SGHRS, CDR2 YFSETQ. The CDR3 runs to 14 residues. This CDR3 is CASSLDGPTGELFF. The CDR3 nucleotides read TGCGCCAGCAGCTTGGACGGTCCCACCGGGGAGCTGTTTTTT.

The V gene is TRBV6-4, the J gene TRBJ1-2; possible D gene TRBD1, 5 bases. The V gene lost 4 bases and the J gene lost 7 bases, with 13 bases spanning the gap. The CDR3 loop spans 13 amino acids. Germline V lookup: CDR1 MRHNA, CDR2 SNTAGT. The CDR3 loop reads CASSVNTGLGYTF. Here the CDR3 DNA reads TGTGCCAGCAGTGTGAATACAGGCCTTGGCTACACCTTC.

The V call is TRBV30, the J call TRBJ2-7; the match to TRBD2 covers 10 bases. V lost 5 bases, J lost 2 bases, and 6 bases stayed unmatched. The CDR3 runs to 14 residues. Germline lookup yields CDR1 GTSNPN and CDR2 SVGIG (reference sequence). The CDR3 protein is CAWGAGGNAYEQYF. In DNA, the CDR3 is TGTGCCTGGGGAGCGGGGGGGAACGCCTACGAGCAGTACTTC.

The V call is TRBV7-8, the J call TRBJ1-1; D might be TRBD1 (5 bases). With 7 bases removed from V and 4 bases from J, the gap between germline ends came to 22 bases. The CDR3 totals 16 residues. Germline V gives CDR1 SGHVS, CDR2 FQNEAQ. The CDR3 coding sequence is TGTGCCAGCAACCCACGTGGGGCGGGAGCGATCACTGAAGCTTTCTTT. The encoded protein is CASNPRGAGAITEAFF. Together with reference TRBV7-8 and TRBJ1-1, the CDR3 gives the full variable domain: GAGVSQSPRYKVAKRGQDVALRCDPISGHVSLFWYQQALGQGPEFLTYFQNEAQLDKSGLPSDRFFAERPEGSVSTLKIQRTQQEDSAVYLCASNPRGAGAITEAFFGQGTRLTVV.

J is TRBJ1-4 and V is TRBV5-5; no firm D call. Per the germline V gene, CDR1 is SGHKS and CDR2 is YYEKEE (reference sequence). V lost 0 bases to trimming and J lost 11 bases, with 14 bases between them. This CDR3 comprises 14 residues. The CDR3 nucleotides are TGTGCCAGCAGCTTGGAAACCCTAATGAGGAAACTGTTTTTT. Protein product: CASSLETLMRKLFF.

The chain links TRBV5-1 to TRBJ2-7; unclear D gene. V lost 1 base and J lost 6, with 11 bases in between. CDR3 length: 13 residues. Germline lookup yields CDR1 SGHRS and CDR2 YFSETQ. In nucleotides, the CDR3 is TGCGCCAGCAGCTTGAATCGCCGGAGCGAGCAGTACTTC. Translated, it gives CASSLNRRSEQYF.

The chain employs TRBV25-1 and TRBJ2-3, with 7 bases lining up with TRBD2. The CDR3 runs 16 residues. V gave up 1 base and J gave up 0 bases; unmatched junction bases: 4. Germline V gene sequence: CDR1 MGHDK, CDR2 SYGVNS. The CDR3 DNA reads as TGTGCCAGCAGTGAATTTGGTAGCGGGAGCACAGATACGCAGTATTTT. This encodes CASSEFGSGSTDTQYF.

The chain employs TRBV5-1 and TRBJ2-2, with 7 bases aligning to TRBD1. This CDR3 spans 14 amino acids. V lost 1 base to trimming and J lost 6 bases; unmatched junction nucleotides: 3. CDR1 is SGHRS and CDR2 is YFSETQ in the germline V gene. The CDR3 spells CASSLRGRAGELFF. The CDR3 DNA reads as TGCGCCAGCAGCTTGAGGGGGCGGGCCGGGGAGCTGTTTTTT. Together with reference TRBV5-1 and TRBJ2-2, the CDR3 gives the full variable domain: KAGVTQTPRYLIKTRGQQVTLSCSPISGHRSVSWYQQTPGQGLQFLFEYFSETQRNKGNFPGRFSGRQFSNSRSEMNVSTLELGDSALYLCASSLRGRAGELFFGEGSRLTVL.

The chain combines TRBV7-3 with TRBJ2-5; 7 bases agree with TRBD2. Germline CDR1 is SGHTA and CDR2 is FQGTGA. With V trimmed by 5 bases and J by 5 bases, 23 bases remained unmatched. The CDR3 is 19 amino acids. For the CDR3, the DNA is TGTGCCAGCAGCATAGGGTTTGGGACTAACCCCGCGCTTCAGGAGACCCAGTACTTC. Translation: CASSIGFGTNPALQETQYF.

The chain combines TRBV10-3 with TRBJ2-7, with TRBD2 matching 13 bases. Germline values: CDR1 ENHRY, CDR2 SYGVKD. The CDR3 totals 15 residues. J lost 7 bases, V lost 2 bases, and 5 bases had no gene match. The CDR3 DNA reads TGTGCCATCAGTGAGCGCGGGACTAGCGGGACTGAGCAGTACTTC. Translated, it gives CAISERGTSGTEQYF.

The chain is built from TRBV14 and TRBJ2-7, with D unclear. Germline V gene lookup returns CDR1 SGHDN and CDR2 FVKESK. The CDR3 has 15 residues. The germline V and J ends were trimmed by 4 bases and 3 bases, with 16 bases remaining between them. CDR3 sequence reads: CASSRRGNSDYEQYF. In DNA, the CDR3 is TGTGCCAGCAGCCGCCGCGGCAACTCGGACTACGAGCAGTACTTC.

The chain has TRBV2 and TRBJ2-1; D is perhaps TRBD2 (5 bases). The CDR3 loop spans 14 amino acids. Between the trimmed V and J ends, which lost 10 bases and 8 bases, there was a span of 21 bases. Per the germline V gene, CDR1 is SNHLY and CDR2 is FYNNEI. DNA for the CDR3: TGTGCCATACTCCGCCGGGGAGTGAGGGATGAGCAGTTCTTC. Amino acids: CAILRRGVRDEQFF.

This chain uses TRBV30 with TRBJ2-7; a possible D gene is TRBD2 (6 bases). CDR1 is GTSNPN and CDR2 is SVGIG in the germline V gene (reference sequence). CDR3 length: 13 residues. V was cut by 4 bases and J by 4 bases, with 14 bases left in between. The CDR3 coding sequence is TGTGCCTGGATGGTACCCGGGACTTACGAGCAGTACTTC. Translated, it gives CAWMVPGTYEQYF.

This sequence joins TRBV5-5 and TRBJ1-4; D unresolved. Trimming stripped 3 bases from V and 3 bases from J, with 12 bases between. The CDR3 has 15 residues. CDR1 and CDR2 from the germline V gene are SGHKS and YYEKEE (reference sequence). The CDR3 sequence: CASSSEVSANEKLFF. The CDR3 bases are TGTGCCAGCAGCTCTGAGGTTTCTGCTAATGAAAAACTGTTTTTT.

The chain uses TRBV28 and TRBJ1-5, with D possibly TRBD1 on 5 matching bases. Trimming removed 3 bases from V and 7 bases from J, with 13 bases in between. The CDR3 has 14 amino acids. The germline CDR1 and CDR2 sequences are MDHEN and SYDVKM. CDR3 sequence reads: CASSFPGRGQPQHF. The CDR3 nucleotides read TGTGCCAGCAGTTTTCCAGGGCGCGGCCAGCCCCAGCATTTT.

The table lists this clone with a count of one. The chain is built from TRBV5-4 and TRBJ2-2; D not resolved. V was cut by 4 bases and J by 0 bases, with 7 bases left in between. CDR1 is SGHNT, CDR2 YYREEE, per germline (reference sequence). The CDR3 runs 14 residues. CDR3 in amino acids: CASSAATNTGELFF. Written as DNA, the CDR3 is TGTGCCAGCAGCGCGGCCACGAACACCGGGGAGCTGTTTTTT.

The rearrangement uses TRBV27 and TRBJ2-7; possible D gene TRBD2, 6 bases. The germline gives CDR1 MNHEY, CDR2 SMNVEV (reference sequence). Deletions cut 5 bases from V and 2 bases from J, with 28 bases between. The CDR3 contains 19 residues. The CDR3 nucleotides are TGTGCCAGCAGTACATCGACATGGGGAGGACGGGGACGCCCCTACGAGCAGTACTTC. This gives the protein CASSTSTWGGRGRPYEQYF.

J is TRBJ1-5 and V is TRBV18; a weak D match, TRBD1 (6 bases). The CDR3 totals 14 residues. Per germline, CDR1 KGHSH and CDR2 LQKENI. Trimming cost V 6 bases and J 9 bases, with 18 bases left between them. The CDR3 loop is CASSPGAGQAPQHF. Here the CDR3 DNA reads TGTGCCAGCTCCCCAGGGGCAGGGCAGGCGCCCCAGCATTTT.

This chain uses TRBV5-4 with TRBJ2-1; TRBD2 agrees at 15 bases. V dropped 4 bases and J dropped 9; count of bases not matched to a gene: 5. The CDR3 loop spans 15 amino acids. The germline gives CDR1 SGHNT, CDR2 YYREEE (reference sequence). The CDR3 here is CASSGGLAGGTEQFF. In nucleotides, the CDR3 is TGTGCCAGCAGCGGCGGACTAGCGGGAGGGACTGAGCAGTTCTTC.

This clone was observed a single time. This chain links TRBV19 with TRBJ1-2; tentatively, D is TRBD1 (6 bases). Germline-derived CDR1 and CDR2 are LNHDA and SQIVND (reference sequence). V was clipped by 7 bases and J by 8 bases, with 17 bases between them. The CDR3 length is 13 residues. CDR3 DNA: TGTGCCAGTAAGCTACAGGGTCTGGGAGGCTACACCTTC. It is translated as CASKLQGLGGYTF.

The chain couples TRBV24-1 to TRBJ2-3, with TRBD1 identical over 9 bases. The CDR3 loop spans 17 amino acids. Germline V gene sequence: CDR1 KGHDR, CDR2 SFDVKD. Trimming took 3 bases from V and 1 from J; bases not matched to a gene: 7. As DNA, the CDR3 is TGTGCCACCAGTGATCCAAGGACAGGGGAAGGCACAGATACGCAGTATTTT. Encoded protein: CATSDPRTGEGTDTQYF.

The rearrangement links TRBV5-5 to TRBJ2-1; 7 bases agree with TRBD1. Losses at the gene ends were 0 bases for V and 7 bases for J; bases not matched to a gene: 10. The CDR3 consists of 16 residues. Germline CDR1 reads SGHKS; CDR2 reads YYEKEE (reference sequence). The CDR3 region is CASSLEGQPRANEQFF. The CDR3 DNA reads as TGTGCCAGCAGCTTGGAGGGACAGCCAAGAGCAAATGAGCAGTTCTTC.

The rearrangement uses TRBV28 and TRBJ2-7; D is possibly TRBD1 (5 bases). Trimming stripped 8 bases from V and 1 base from J, with 18 bases between. The length of the CDR3 is 15 residues. CDR1 and CDR2 (germline): MDHEN, SYDVKM. The CDR3 region has the DNA TGTGCCAGCTTGTCCCCAGGACACCCTTCCTACGAGCAGTACTTC. It yields the protein CASLSPGHPSYEQYF.

Only a few counts were recorded for this clone. The V gene is TRBV30, the J gene TRBJ1-1; D might be TRBD1 (5 bases). Germline-derived CDR1 and CDR2 are GTSNPN and SVGIG (reference sequence). The CDR3 has 13 amino acids. V was shortened by 4 bases and J by 1 base, with 10 bases between the two germline ends. Here the CDR3 DNA reads TGTGCCTGGAAGAGACAGCCGAACACTGAAGCTTTCTTT. Amino acids: CAWKRQPNTEAFF.